The 21 T cell receptor beta chains below come from one sample, sequenced in a study of PD-1 blockade in classical Hodgkin lymphoma. The method was immunoSEQ multiplex PCR; TCRdb's version includes in-frame clones alone and lacks a portion of them. The sample includes some 33,000 clones, approximately 65% seen only once; the top ten take more than 3%. As for time point: cycle 4 day 1 (C4D1), after more than five weeks of nivolumab. All patients experienced relapse after autologous stem cell transplantation, and brentuximab vedotin exposure was variable. Sequencing was performed on peripheral blood mononuclear cells (PBMCs), taken before the fourth cycle of nivolumab. The receptors here all came from a human donor with classical Hodgkin lymphoma.

The chain recombines TRBV28 with TRBJ2-7; 7 bases line up with TRBD1. CDR3 size: 14 residues. V was pared by 2 bases and J by 2 bases, with 3 bases of the junction left unmatched. Germline CDR1 reads MDHEN; CDR2 reads SYDVKM. This chain's CDR3 is CASSLGGQAYEQYF. CDR3 nucleotide sequence: TGTGCCAGCAGTTTAGGAGGACAGGCCTACGAGCAGTACTTC.

The chain combines TRBV7-9 with TRBJ2-4; no clear D. The CDR3 is 14 amino acids. V dropped 5 bases and J dropped 7 bases, with 15 bases sitting between them. Germline assignment: CDR1 SEHNR and CDR2 FQNEAQ (reference sequence). The CDR3 loop is CASSVQLDRNIQYF. CDR3 sequence (DNA): TGTGCCAGCAGCGTCCAGTTGGACCGGAACATTCAGTACTTC.

This chain connects TRBV7-3 to TRBJ2-6; D is possibly TRBD1 (6 bases). Trimming cost V 5 bases and J 1 base, with 12 bases left between them. Germline V lookup: CDR1 SGHTA, CDR2 FQGTGA. The CDR3 sequence is 16 residues long. CDR3 loop: CASSPPTGSGANVLTF. The CDR3 bases are TGTGCCAGCAGCCCCCCCACAGGGTCTGGGGCCAACGTCCTGACTTTC.

This clone is deemed medium-sized. The gene calls are TRBV7-9 and TRBJ2-2, with D possibly matching TRBD2 (6 bases). The CDR3 runs 14 residues. V lost 5 bases to trimming and J lost 0 bases, with 7 bases between them. Germline loops: CDR1 SEHNR, CDR2 FQNEAQ (reference sequence). The CDR3 DNA sequence: TGTGCCAGCAGCGGGAGGTCGAACACCGGGGAGCTGTTTTTT. Its translation is CASSGRSNTGELFF.

V and J are TRBV11-2 and TRBJ1-5; perhaps TRBD1 as D (5 bases). CDR1 is SGHAT and CDR2 is FQNNGV in the germline V gene. This CDR3 has 14 amino acids. V gave up 4 bases and J gave up 2 bases, with 9 bases separating them. The CDR3 DNA reads TGTGCCAGCAGCTCGATGGGGGGCAATCAGCCCCAGCATTTT. Translating gives CASSSMGGNQPQHF.

The chain has TRBV7-2 and TRBJ1-5; 9 bases map to TRBD1. The CDR3 has 16 residues. The J segment lost 1 base and the V segment lost 5 bases, leaving 6 bases of the junction unmatched. Germline V CDR1 and CDR2: SGHTA, FQGNSA. CDR3 bases: TGTGCCAGCAGCCCGACGACAGGGGGAAGCAATCAGCCCCAGCATTTT. It yields the protein CASSPTTGGSNQPQHF.

This chain uses TRBV19 with TRBJ2-2; 14 bases are a match to TRBD2. This CDR3 is 17 amino acids long. Germline V gene sequence: CDR1 LNHDA, CDR2 SQIVND (reference sequence). V lost 6 bases to trimming and J lost 6 bases; unmatched junction nucleotides: 9. CDR3 sequence (DNA): TGTGCCAGTAGCGCAGAGGGACTAGCGGGGGTGGCCGGGGAGCTGTTTTTT. Translation gives CASSAEGLAGVAGELFF.

The gene calls are TRBV29-1 and TRBJ2-5; no clear D. CDR3 length: 14 amino acids. Germline CDR1 is SQVTM and CDR2 is ANQGSEA. The V and J ends lost 1 base and 5 bases respectively, with 14 bases between them. The CDR3 DNA is TGCAGCGTTGAAGGGGCAACGGCCGGGGAGACCCAGTACTTC. Protein sequence: CSVEGATAGETQYF.

V gene TRBV6-5 combines with J gene TRBJ1-2; no firm D call. Germline CDR1 MNHEY, CDR2 SVGAGI. V was clipped by 6 bases and J by 8 bases, with 10 bases between them. The CDR3 loop spans 11 amino acids. The CDR3, as DNA: TGTGCCAGCAGGACGGACGTCGGCTACACCTTC. Translation: CASRTDVGYTF.

This clone was found once. V and J are TRBV9 and TRBJ2-3; no definite D call. CDR1 and CDR2 (germline): SGDLS, YYNGEE. Trimming shortened V by 0 bases and J by 2 bases, and 4 bases separated the two germline ends. This CDR3 is built from 13 residues. CDR3 nucleotides: TGTGCCAGCAGCGTAGAACACACAGATACGCAGTATTTT. Residues: CASSVEHTDTQYF.

The gene calls are TRBV19 and TRBJ1-1; 7 positions match TRBD1. J gave up 6 bases and V 7 bases, and 17 bases lay outside the gene matches. CDR3 length: 16 amino acids. The germline gives CDR1 LNHDA, CDR2 SQIVND (reference sequence). The CDR3 nucleotides are TGTGCCAGTAATGATCATTGGACAGGACCCTCTGCTGAAGCTTTCTTT. Protein: CASNDHWTGPSAEAFF.

A single count supports this clone. The chain joins TRBV9 to TRBJ2-5; a possible D gene is TRBD1 (5 bases). This CDR3 contains 15 residues. V dropped 0 bases and J dropped 5 bases, with 14 bases sitting between them. Germline V gives CDR1 SGDLS, CDR2 YYNGEE. The CDR3 sequence: CASSVAGLKGETQYF. The CDR3 bases are TGTGCCAGCAGCGTAGCAGGCCTTAAGGGGGAGACCCAGTACTTC. The full variable domain, its missing parts supplied by reference TRBV9 and TRBJ2-5, is DSGVTQTPKHLITATGQRVTLRCSPRSGDLSVYWYQQSLDQGLQFLIQYYNGEERAKGNILERFSAQQFPDLHSELNLSSLELGDSALYFCASSVAGLKGETQYFGPGTRLLVL.

The chain joins TRBV29-1 to TRBJ2-1; 7 bases line up with TRBD2. This CDR3 is 14 amino acids long. CDR1 is SQVTM and CDR2 is ANQGSEA in the germline V gene. Trimming cost V 7 bases and J 2 bases; bases outside gene matches: 8. CDR3 bases: TGCAGCGCCCGCGGGAGTGGTCCCTACAATGAGCAGTTCTTC. This gives the protein CSARGSGPYNEQFF.

The chain links TRBV7-9 to TRBJ2-5; D gene uncertain. The CDR3 consists of 14 residues. The V end lost 2 bases, the J end lost 2 bases, and 9 bases lay between the germline ends. Germline V gene data show CDR1 as SEHNR and CDR2 as FQNEAQ (reference sequence). The CDR3 DNA reads TGTGCCAGCAGCTTAAATAGCAGGCAAGAGACCCAGTACTTC. Its protein is CASSLNSRQETQYF.

CDR3 in DNA: TGTGCCAGTAGTATAGGGAGACAGGGGAGAGATACGCAGTATTTT. Translating it yields CASSIGRQGRDTQYF. V and J are TRBV19 and TRBJ2-3; TRBD1 agrees at 8 bases. With V trimmed by 1 base and J by 5 bases, 5 bases remained unmatched. The CDR3 sequence is 15 residues long. Germline CDR1 and CDR2: LNHDA and SQIVND (reference sequence).

The chain couples TRBV29-1 to TRBJ2-3, with no clear D. Trimming took 7 bases from V and 1 from J, leaving 9 bases between them. The length of the CDR3 is 12 residues. CDR1 and CDR2 from the germline V gene are SQVTM and ANQGSEA. Here the CDR3 DNA reads TGCAGCGCTGAGACCGGCACAGATACGCAGTATTTT. This translates into CSAETGTDTQYF.

The rearrangement joins TRBV19 to TRBJ2-1, with D perhaps matching TRBD1 (6 bases). From germline, CDR1 is LNHDA and CDR2 SQIVND (reference sequence). Trimming stripped 7 bases from V and 7 bases from J, with 23 bases between. The CDR3 loop spans 16 amino acids. The CDR3 is CASKEVGWGPKNEQFF. The CDR3 DNA reads as TGTGCCAGTAAGGAGGTGGGTTGGGGGCCGAAAAATGAGCAGTTCTTC.

This chain links TRBV7-2 with TRBJ1-6, with D perhaps TRBD1 (6 bases). Trimming took off 6 bases at V and 3 bases at J, with 9 bases between the two ends. This CDR3 comprises 14 residues. Germline lookup yields CDR1 SGHTA and CDR2 FQGNSA. CDR3 nucleotides: TGTGCCAGCAGTCCGACAGGCTATAATTCACCCCTCCACTTT. Encoded protein: CASSPTGYNSPLHF.

There are a few counts of this clone. This chain links TRBV6-1 with TRBJ2-1, with a tentative D call TRBD2 (7 bases). The germline gives CDR1 MNHNS, CDR2 SASEGT. Trimming pared 8 bases from V and 10 bases from J, leaving 12 bases between. The CDR3 spans 11 residues. The chain's CDR3 is CASGGGGEQFF. The CDR3 nucleotides read TGTGCCAGCGGGGGGGGCGGGGAGCAGTTCTTC.

The CDR3 DNA is TGTGCCAGCAGCCAAGAGGGCAGGGACCATGGCTACACCTTC. Amino acids: CASSQEGRDHGYTF. This chain uses TRBV4-2 with TRBJ1-2, with a weak D call TRBD1 (5 bases). The CDR3 extends over 14 amino acids. Trimming pared 0 bases from V and 6 bases from J, leaving 11 bases between. Germline V gives CDR1 LGHNA, CDR2 YNFKEQ.

The chain couples TRBV27 to TRBJ2-7; the D gene is possibly TRBD2 (6 bases). From germline, CDR1 is MNHEY and CDR2 SMNVEV (reference sequence). The CDR3 contains 15 residues. Trimming stripped 2 bases from V and 2 bases from J, with 13 bases between. In DNA, the CDR3 is TGTGCCAGCAGTTTAGTTGGGACTGTAGCCTACGAGCAGTACTTC. Translation: CASSLVGTVAYEQYF.